Given below is one T cell receptor (beta chain) in context. TCRdb's copy holds only in-frame clones and misses some; the assay was immunoSEQ multiplex PCR. This table holds 90,000 to 140,000 clones, about 75% found once. The source of the sample is a study of blood T cell repertoires in COVID-19. Study-wide context: Sample material is recorded as cDNA or gDNA derived from T cells, B-cell-depleted T cells, or PBMCs.

The CDR3 runs to 11 residues. The germline CDR1 and CDR2 sequences are SQVTM and ANQGSEA. V was pared by 7 bases and J by 7 bases, with 11 bases between. The sequenced sample was peripheral blood. The genes are TRBV29-1 and TRBJ2-1; D is perhaps TRBD2 (5 bases). The TCR comes from a woman in her 70s with acute or convalescent COVID-19. CDR3 in amino acids: CSAHGGNEQFF. The CDR3 DNA reads TGCAGCGCCCACGGCGGGAATGAGCAGTTCTTC.